This entry concerns a single TCR beta chain. The repertoire was sequenced with immunoSEQ multiplex PCR; TCRdb's copy has only in-frame clones and lacks some. The sample yields more than 250,000 clones, around four fifths seen once. The data stem from a study of blood T cell repertoires in COVID-19. What was sequenced was peripheral blood. The sequence came from a woman between 50 and 59 years old with acute or convalescent COVID-19.

CDR3: CASSLTGGGRETQYF. DNA of the CDR3: TGTGCCAGCAGCTTAACAGGGGGCGGGCGGGAGACCCAGTACTTC. The rearrangement uses TRBV7-8 and TRBJ2-5; 9 bases match TRBD1. Per germline, CDR1 SGHVS and CDR2 FQNEAQ. The CDR3 extends over 15 amino acids. With V trimmed by 2 bases and J by 5 bases, 6 bases remained unmatched.